These 24 T cell receptor beta chains originate from one sample sequenced in a study of regulatory T cells in long-lasting Graves disease. Building the TCR beta libraries relied on iRepertoire HTBI primers, and CDR3 regions underwent Arm-PCR. Each CDR3 protein is one row after TCRdb ran MiXCR on the multiplex PCR reads. The table lists under 300,000 distinct CDR3 sequences, over 20% of them singletons. The time point: newly diagnosed GD, antithyroid drugs for less than 3 months. Extracted RNA from PBMCs served as the source of the TCR library. The source material was peripheral blood mononuclear cells (PBMCs), sampled at new diagnosis, from a patient treated with antithyroid drugs. The receptors originated from a female donor with Graves disease.

This clonotype was counted many times. The rearrangement links TRBV6-5 to TRBJ2-1; D is undetermined. V lost 2 bases, J lost 5 bases, and 7 bases lay in between. The germline V gene has CDR1 MNHEY and CDR2 SVGAGI. The CDR3 is 13 residues long. The CDR3: CASSYPPNNEQFF. CDR3 DNA sequence: TGTGCCAGCAGTTACCCACCTAACAATGAGCAGTTCTTC.

Ten or more counts support this clonotype. The chain combines TRBV5-1 with TRBJ2-3; TRBD2 might be the D (5 bases). Between the trimmed V and J ends, which lost 5 bases and 6 bases, there was a span of 16 bases. Looked up from germline, CDR1 is SGHRS and CDR2 is YFSETQ. The CDR3 totals 14 residues. In DNA form, the CDR3 reads TGCGCCAGCAGAGAGGGAGCAGTTTCGGATACGCAGTATTTT. Its translation: CASREGAVSDTQYF.

This clonotype was seen only a few times. The V call is TRBV4-3, the J call TRBJ2-3; 8 bases map to TRBD2. Germline loops: CDR1 LGHNA, CDR2 YSLEER. Losses at the gene ends were 0 bases for V and 8 bases for J; bases not matched to a gene: 1. This CDR3 has 13 residues. The CDR3 DNA sequence: TGCGCCAGCAGCCAAGAGGGGACTAGTACGCAGTATTTT. Translated, it gives CASSQEGTSTQYF.

This clonotype was seen ten or more times. The chain recombines TRBV6-1 with TRBJ1-4, with a possible D match to TRBD1 (6 bases). The CDR3 length is 18 residues. Germline CDR1 MNHNS, CDR2 SASEGT. Trimming pared 7 bases from V and 6 bases from J, leaving 27 bases between. CDR3 DNA: TGTGCCAGCACCAAACCCTTTCTTAACAGGGTGGAAGATGAAAAACTGTTTTTT. Residues: CASTKPFLNRVEDEKLFF.

This clonotype was seen many times. The chain links TRBV12-3 or TRBV12-4 to TRBJ2-6; D not certain. With 1 base removed from V and 2 bases from J, the gap between germline ends came to 15 bases. This CDR3 is built from 18 residues. DNA for the CDR3: TGTGCCAGCAGTTTAGGTGGGCGGCGGTTAACTGGGGCCAACGTCCTGACTTTC. This gives the protein CASSLGGRRLTGANVLTF.

This clonotype has at least ten counts. This chain uses TRBV5-1 with TRBJ2-2, with 9 bases fitting TRBD1. The CDR3 consists of 16 residues. The ends lost 4 bases at V and 0 bases at J; junction bases unmatched: 4. CDR1 and CDR2 (germline): SGHRS, YFSETQ. The CDR3 bases are TGCGCCAGCAGCACCGGGACAGGGTCGAACACCGGGGAGCTGTTTTTT. Translating it yields CASSTGTGSNTGELFF.

This clonotype was recorded at least ten times. This chain uses TRBV2 with TRBJ2-2; tentatively, D is TRBD2 (6 bases). The germline V and J ends were trimmed by 7 bases and 0 bases, with 9 bases remaining between them. The CDR3 consists of 14 residues. Looked up from germline, CDR1 is SNHLY and CDR2 is FYNNEI. The CDR3 sequence: CASKEGSNTGELFF. In DNA form, the CDR3 reads TGTGCCAGCAAGGAGGGATCGAACACCGGGGAGCTGTTTTTT.

This clonotype was counted a few times. This sequence is one base from a far larger clone and is likely a read error. The J gene is TRBJ2-1, the V gene TRBV7-9; 7 nucleotides match TRBD1. The J call is in doubt because the DNA end fits TRBJ2-5 better. The CDR3 covers 14 residues. Germline CDR1 and CDR2: SEHNR and FQNEAQ (reference sequence). CDR3 DNA: TGTGCCAGCGGCTTAGGGACAGTGAGAGAGACCCAGTACTTC. Amino acid sequence: CASGLGTVRETQYF.

This clonotype was detected a few times. The chain combines TRBV29-1 with TRBJ2-2; TRBD2 might be the D (5 bases). Germline-derived CDR1 and CDR2 are SQVTM and ANQGSEA. Trimming removed 8 bases from V and 3 bases from J, with 10 bases in between. This CDR3 spans 12 amino acids. The CDR3 nucleotides read TGCAGCCTCCGAGGGTACACCGGGGAGCTGTTTTTT. It yields the protein CSLRGYTGELFF.

This clonotype was observed many times. The chain links TRBV6-1 to TRBJ1-5; TRBD1 might be the D (5 bases). V was shortened by 0 bases and J by 3 bases, with 9 bases between the two germline ends. Germline loops: CDR1 MNHNS, CDR2 SASEGT. The CDR3 covers 15 residues. CDR3 DNA: TGTGCCAGCAGTGAAGCTGGGGCCTACAATCAGCCCCAGCATTTT. Protein product: CASSEAGAYNQPQHF.

The chain joins TRBV20-1 to TRBJ1-2; weak D call: TRBD1 (5 bases). The CDR3 contains 15 residues. Trimming removed 3 bases from V and 3 bases from J, with 17 bases in between. Germline V CDR1 and CDR2: DFQATT, SNEGSKA (reference sequence). The CDR3 sequence is CSARGGDWLDYGYTF. The CDR3, as DNA: TGCAGTGCTAGGGGGGGTGACTGGCTGGACTATGGCTACACCTTC.

This clonotype was picked up many times. The CDR3 DNA reads TGCAGTGCTAGAATGGCTAGCGGGGACACCGGGGAGCTGTTTTTT. Protein product: CSARMASGDTGELFF. The chain joins TRBV20-1 to TRBJ2-2; TRBD2 aligns across 9 bases. Germline CDR1 DFQATT, CDR2 SNEGSKA (reference sequence). The CDR3 has 15 amino acids. The V gene end was trimmed by 2 bases and the J gene end by 3 bases; junction bases not matched to a gene: 4.

The table lists this clonotype with many counts. The chain is built from TRBV11-2 and TRBJ2-5, with 7 bases that match TRBD2. Losses at the gene ends were 5 bases for V and 5 bases for J; bases not matched to a gene: 5. The CDR3 runs to 13 residues. The germline CDR1 and CDR2 sequences are SGHAT and FQNNGV. The CDR3 DNA is TGTGCCAGCAGCCGGACTAGGCTGGAGACCCAGTACTTC. Its translation is CASSRTRLETQYF.

This clonotype was recorded many times. The rearrangement links TRBV7-2 to TRBJ2-3; D possibly uses TRBD1 or TRBD2 (6 bases each). Trimming took off 4 bases at V and 4 bases at J, with 15 bases between the two ends. This CDR3 is built from 15 residues. From germline, CDR1 is SGHTA and CDR2 FQGNSA. CDR3 DNA: TGTGCCAGCAGCTCCCGCTGGGGGGCGCCAGATACGCAGTATTTT. This sequence encodes CASSSRWGAPDTQYF.

This clonotype was detected a few times. The rearrangement uses TRBV19 and TRBJ1-5; D remains ambiguous. Trimming pared 1 base from V and 8 bases from J, leaving 3 bases between. CDR1 LNHDA and CDR2 SQIVND come from the germline V gene (reference sequence). The CDR3 consists of 11 residues. The CDR3 loop reads CASSIGEPQHF. CDR3 coding DNA: TGTGCCAGTAGTATAGGGGAGCCCCAGCATTTT.

There are many counts of this clonotype. The chain links TRBV3-1 to TRBJ1-2; 9 nucleotides match TRBD1. This CDR3 is 15 amino acids long. With V trimmed by 1 base and J by 8 bases, 8 bases remained unmatched. Germline CDR1 reads LGHDT; CDR2 reads YNNKEL (reference sequence). CDR3 sequence reads: CASSQGLTGGYGYTF. The CDR3 nucleotides read TGTGCCAGCAGCCAAGGGTTGACAGGGGGATACGGCTACACCTTC.

There are many counts of this clonotype. The chain couples TRBV19 to TRBJ1-1; 12 bases fit TRBD1. The junction had 14 bases not matched to a gene; V was cut back by 5 bases and J by 4 bases. CDR3 size: 18 residues. Germline V gives CDR1 LNHDA, CDR2 SQIVND (reference sequence). In DNA, the CDR3 is TGTGCCAGTAGTTCTAGGGCGGGACAGGGGGCTCCGGGCACTGAAGCTTTCTTT. This translates into CASSSRAGQGAPGTEAFF.

This clonotype has at least ten counts. The chain carries TRBV20-1 and TRBJ2-5; TRBD2 matches at 14 bases. The CDR3 runs 17 residues. Trimming removed 1 base from V and 2 bases from J; junction bases left unmatched: 6. CDR1 and CDR2 (germline): DFQATT, SNEGSKA (reference sequence). The DNA of the CDR3 is TGCAGTGCTAGAGCGACTAGCGGGAGGGCTATTCAAGAGACCCAGTACTTC. Translated, it gives CSARATSGRAIQETQYF.

This clonotype was counted at least ten times. The V gene is TRBV5-1, the J gene TRBJ2-3; TRBD1 matches at 7 bases. CDR3 length: 15 amino acids. The germline V gene has CDR1 SGHRS and CDR2 YFSETQ. The junction had 12 bases not matched to a gene; V was cut back by 7 bases and J by 4 bases. CDR3 nucleotide sequence: TGCGCCAGCCAACGGGGACAGAGTGATCCAGATACGCAGTATTTT. Protein: CASQRGQSDPDTQYF.

This clonotype has just a few counts. J is TRBJ1-5 and V is TRBV9; TRBD1 is a possible D gene (6 bases). CDR3 size: 16 residues. Germline V gives CDR1 SGDLS, CDR2 YYNGEE. V was cut by 4 bases and J by 7 bases, with 21 bases left in between. The CDR3 protein is CASSLEGQGKNQPQHF. DNA for the CDR3: TGTGCCAGCAGCCTAGAGGGGCAGGGGAAGAACCAGCCCCAGCATTTT.

This clonotype was found many times. This chain connects TRBV11-3 to TRBJ1-2; D unresolved. The germline gives CDR1 SGHNT, CDR2 YENEEA. With 0 bases removed from V and 10 bases from J, the gap between germline ends came to 9 bases. The CDR3 is made up of 12 amino acids. The CDR3 DNA sequence: TGTGCCAGCAGCTTAGAGCAGCGTGCCTACACCTTC. Translated, it gives CASSLEQRAYTF.

This clonotype was recorded many times. V gene TRBV12-3 or TRBV12-4 combines with J gene TRBJ1-5; 8 bases fit TRBD1. This CDR3 contains 16 residues. The trim removed 1 base at V and 5 bases at J, leaving 7 bases unmatched. DNA of the CDR3: TGTGCCAGCAGTTTAGGGGTCCAGGGGGCGGATCAGCCCCAGCATTTT. It encodes CASSLGVQGADQPQHF.

This clonotype was observed at least ten times. The rearrangement links TRBV25-1 to TRBJ1-3, with D unclear. The V gene lost 1 base and the J gene lost 3 bases, with 10 bases spanning the gap. CDR1 and CDR2 from the germline V gene are MGHDK and SYGVNS. This CDR3 has 15 amino acids. The CDR3 DNA reads TGTGCCAGCAGTGAATTCCTTGGCTTTGGAAACACCATATATTTT. Amino acid sequence: CASSEFLGFGNTIYF. The entire variable domain, with the rest obtained from reference TRBV25-1 and TRBJ1-3, is as follows: EADIYQTPRYLVIGTGKKITLECSQTMGHDKMYWYQQDPGMELHLIHYSYGVNSTEKGDLSSESTVSRIRTEHFPLTLESARPSHTSQYLCASSEFLGFGNTIYFGEGSWLTVV.

This clonotype was observed many times. V gene TRBV24-1 combines with J gene TRBJ2-1; TRBD1 matches 9 bases. Germline CDR1 KGHDR, CDR2 SFDVKD. This CDR3 contains 17 residues. V lost 3 bases, J lost 6 bases, and 11 bases stayed unmatched. This CDR3 is CATSDVNRDRVVNEQFF. CDR3 DNA sequence: TGTGCCACCAGTGATGTTAACCGGGACAGGGTGGTCAATGAGCAGTTCTTC.